Listed here are 19 T cell receptor beta chains from one sample, sequenced in a study of shared clonotypes between healthy human individuals. TCRdb keeps only in-frame clones here, not all; method: immunoSEQ multiplex PCR. The sample contains around 2,000,000 clones, roughly 94% of which appear only once. The naive CD8 subset, CD45RO-negative cells positively selected for CCR7, excluded terminally differentiated effector memory CD45RA+ cells. The specimen sequenced was naive CD8+ T cells sorted from blood. The receptors shown here come from a man aged 18-30 years in good health.

The rearrangement links TRBV7-6 to TRBJ2-1, with D uncertain. Trimming took 5 bases from V and 3 from J, leaving 8 bases between them. CDR1 and CDR2 from the germline V gene are SGHVS and FNYEAQ. The CDR3 is 13 amino acids. CDR3 nucleotides: TGTGCCAGCAGCGTGACGGACTACAATGAGCAGTTCTTC. Translation gives CASSVTDYNEQFF.

V usage is TRBV7-9 and J usage is TRBJ1-3, with D unclear. V shed 1 base and J shed 0 bases, with 4 bases lying between them. This CDR3 contains 14 residues. Germline V CDR1 and CDR2: SEHNR, FQNEAQ (reference sequence). DNA of the CDR3: TGTGCCAGCAGCTTAGAAATCTCTGGAAACACCATATATTTT. This encodes CASSLEISGNTIYF.

The chain uses TRBV27 and TRBJ2-7; perhaps D is TRBD1 or TRBD2 (5 bases each). The CDR3 runs 15 residues. Germline V lookup: CDR1 MNHEY, CDR2 SMNVEV (reference sequence). The germline V and J ends were trimmed by 4 bases and 3 bases, with 16 bases remaining between them. The CDR3 is CASSYAGTGIYEQYF. The CDR3 coding sequence is TGTGCCAGCAGTTACGCCGGGACGGGGATCTACGAGCAGTACTTC.

Comments on this clone: Other nucleotide sequences from this sample produce the same CDR3. The chain employs TRBV4-2 and TRBJ2-3, with D maybe TRBD1 (5 bases). The CDR3 consists of 12 residues. The germline CDR1 and CDR2 sequences are LGHNA and YNFKEQ. Trimming took 3 bases from V and 4 from J, leaving 5 bases between them. The CDR3 sequence: CASSQGPDTQYF. In nucleotides, the CDR3 is TGTGCCAGCAGCCAGGGGCCAGATACGCAGTATTTT.

This rearrangement joins TRBV5-1 to TRBJ2-3, with 8 bases fitting TRBD1. V dropped 4 bases and J dropped 6; count of bases not matched to a gene: 10. Germline CDR1 reads SGHRS; CDR2 reads YFSETQ. This CDR3 comprises 15 residues. DNA for the CDR3: TGCGCCAGCAGCGGACAGGGTTTTTCGGAGGATACGCAGTATTTT. The encoded protein is CASSGQGFSEDTQYF.

This CDR3 is CASSDSGTSGGQETQYF. For the CDR3, the DNA is TGTGCCAGCAGTGACTCGGGGACTAGCGGGGGCCAAGAGACCCAGTACTTC. The chain recombines TRBV6-4 with TRBJ2-5, with 14 bases aligning to TRBD2. The CDR3 spans 17 residues. Germline lookup yields CDR1 MRHNA and CDR2 SNTAGT. Germline trimming cut 0 bases from V and 1 base from J; bases unmatched to any gene: 1.

The chain uses TRBV29-1 and TRBJ1-2, with D unresolved. V shed 0 bases and J shed 6 bases, with 8 bases lying between them. Germline-derived CDR1 and CDR2 are SQVTM and ANQGSEA. The CDR3 sequence is 12 residues long. The CDR3 reads CSVEDKEDGYTF. The DNA of the CDR3 is TGCAGCGTTGAAGACAAGGAGGATGGCTACACCTTC. Supplemented by reference TRBV29-1 and TRBJ1-2, the full variable domain reads SAVISQKPSRDICQRGTSLTIQCQVDSQVTMMFWYRQQPGQSLTLIATANQGSEATYESGFVIDKFPISRPNLTFSTLTVSNMSPEDSSIYLCSVEDKEDGYTFGSGTRLTVV.

The CDR3 loop reads CASSLDGGPGNEQYF. CDR3 nucleotide sequence: TGTGCCAGCAGCTTAGATGGGGGCCCAGGAAACGAGCAGTACTTC. The V call is TRBV7-2, the J call TRBJ2-7; D perhaps matches TRBD1 (6 bases). V was shortened by 1 base and J by 5 bases, with 15 bases between the two germline ends. The germline V gene encodes CDR1 SGHTA and CDR2 FQGNSA. The CDR3 extends over 15 amino acids.

The chain employs TRBV10-3 and TRBJ2-7; 8 bases are shared with TRBD2. The CDR3 sequence is 21 residues long. Germline assignment: CDR1 ENHRY and CDR2 SYGVKD. V was clipped by 7 bases and J by 6 bases; unmatched bases: 32. The CDR3 loop reads CAITPGPRRGGEREKVGEQYF. DNA for the CDR3: TGTGCCATCACCCCCGGTCCACGGCGGGGCGGTGAGCGGGAGAAGGTAGGCGAGCAGTACTTC.

The chain has TRBV5-1 and TRBJ2-3; 9 bases agree with TRBD2. The CDR3 extends over 18 amino acids. The germline CDR1 and CDR2 sequences are SGHRS and YFSETQ. V trimming: 4 bases; J trimming: 2 bases; junction bases outside the gene matches: 14. CDR3 sequence reads: CASSRLAVSKGDTDTQYF. The CDR3 region has the DNA TGCGCCAGCAGCAGACTAGCGGTGTCGAAGGGTGACACAGATACGCAGTATTTT.

This chain uses TRBV4-1 with TRBJ2-7; 9 bases align to TRBD2. CDR3 length: 15 amino acids. V shed 3 bases and J 3 bases; nucleotides not matched to a gene: 6. Germline loops: CDR1 MGHRA, CDR2 YSYEKL. CDR3 DNA sequence: TGCGCCAGCAGCCACCTGGCGGGGGGGAACTACGAGCAGTACTTC. Residues: CASSHLAGGNYEQYF.

The CDR3 region has the DNA TGTGCCAGCAGCCCCACCGGGGGGGTAGCCAAAAACATTCAGTACTTC. This gives the protein CASSPTGGVAKNIQYF. This rearrangement joins TRBV7-9 to TRBJ2-4, with 8 positions matching TRBD2. From germline, CDR1 is SEHNR and CDR2 FQNEAQ (reference sequence). The trim removed 5 bases at V and 0 bases at J, leaving 6 bases unmatched. The CDR3 has 16 residues.

The V call is TRBV6-6, the J call TRBJ2-3; unclear D gene. This CDR3 region has 13 residues. Germline-derived CDR1 and CDR2 are MNHNY and SVGAGI (reference sequence). V shed 2 bases and J shed 3 bases, with 6 bases lying between them. The CDR3 region has the DNA TGTGCCAGCAGTTACAGGCAGACAGATACGCAGTATTTT. It is translated as CASSYRQTDTQYF.

This chain's CDR3 is CASSLKGGLDEQYF. The CDR3 bases are TGTGCCAGCAGCTTAAAAGGGGGGTTGGACGAGCAGTACTTC. The rearrangement links TRBV11-2 to TRBJ2-7; possibly TRBD1 or TRBD2 for D (6 bases each). Trimming pared 2 bases from V and 5 bases from J, leaving 13 bases between. This CDR3 has 14 residues. Germline CDR1 is SGHAT and CDR2 is FQNNGV.

The chain joins TRBV7-9 to TRBJ2-7, with D perhaps assigned TRBD1 or TRBD2 (6 bases each). CDR1 and CDR2 (germline): SEHNR, FQNEAQ (reference sequence). The V and J ends lost 4 bases and 2 bases respectively, with 18 bases between them. The CDR3 length is 16 residues. The CDR3, as DNA: TGTGCCAGCAGCTCACCTAGGGGGGTTTTCACCTACGAGCAGTACTTC. Its protein product is CASSSPRGVFTYEQYF.

This clone was recorded only once. CDR3 sequence: CASSADGTGAVETQYF. The CDR3 DNA reads as TGTGCCAGCAGCGCCGACGGGACGGGTGCCGTGGAGACCCAGTACTTC. This chain connects TRBV9 to TRBJ2-5; D might be TRBD1 or TRBD2, each matching 5 bases. This CDR3 region has 16 residues. The germline CDR1 and CDR2 sequences are SGDLS and YYNGEE. The germline V and J ends were trimmed by 3 bases and 5 bases, with 20 bases remaining between them.

V and J are TRBV30 and TRBJ1-2; D uncertain. CDR1 is GTSNPN, CDR2 SVGIG, per germline (reference sequence). The CDR3 is 12 residues long. V was cut by 0 bases and J by 8 bases, with 10 bases left in between. CDR3 sequence reads: CAWSVTRAGYTF. The CDR3 DNA reads TGTGCCTGGAGTGTTACAAGGGCAGGCTACACCTTC.

V is TRBV15 and J is TRBJ2-3; 7 bases match TRBD1. Trimming took 6 bases from V and 5 from J; bases not matched to a gene: 5. Germline values: CDR1 LNHNV, CDR2 YYDKDF (reference sequence). The CDR3 is 13 residues long. The CDR3 loop is CATSSWTGDTQYF. The CDR3 DNA follows: TGTGCCACCAGTAGTTGGACAGGAGATACGCAGTATTTT.

This chain links TRBV10-1 with TRBJ2-1; D gene ambiguous. The V end lost 7 bases, the J end lost 10 bases, and 11 bases lay between the germline ends. This CDR3 comprises 11 residues. The germline V gene encodes CDR1 WNHNN and CDR2 SYGVQD (reference sequence). CDR3 residues: CASTDGYEQFF. As DNA, the CDR3 is TGCGCCAGCACCGACGGGTACGAGCAGTTCTTC.